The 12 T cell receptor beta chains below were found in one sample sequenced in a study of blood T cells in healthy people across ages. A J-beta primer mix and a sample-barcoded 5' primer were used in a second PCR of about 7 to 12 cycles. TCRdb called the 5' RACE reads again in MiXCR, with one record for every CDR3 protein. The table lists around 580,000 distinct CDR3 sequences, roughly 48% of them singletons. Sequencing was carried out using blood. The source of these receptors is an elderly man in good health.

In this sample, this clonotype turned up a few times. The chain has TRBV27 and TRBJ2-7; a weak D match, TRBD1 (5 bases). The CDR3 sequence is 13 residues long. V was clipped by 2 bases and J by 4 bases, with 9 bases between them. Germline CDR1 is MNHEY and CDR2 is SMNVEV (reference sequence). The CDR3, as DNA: TGTGCCAGCAGTTTAGGACACGGGTACGAGCAGTACTTC. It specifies CASSLGHGYEQYF.

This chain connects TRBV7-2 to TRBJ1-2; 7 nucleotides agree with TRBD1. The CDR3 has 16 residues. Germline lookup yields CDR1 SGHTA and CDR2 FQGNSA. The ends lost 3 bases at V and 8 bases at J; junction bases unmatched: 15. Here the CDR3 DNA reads TGTGCCAGCAGCTTGGGTGGGACAGCGGCTAGTCGGGGCTACACCTTC. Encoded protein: CASSLGGTAASRGYTF.

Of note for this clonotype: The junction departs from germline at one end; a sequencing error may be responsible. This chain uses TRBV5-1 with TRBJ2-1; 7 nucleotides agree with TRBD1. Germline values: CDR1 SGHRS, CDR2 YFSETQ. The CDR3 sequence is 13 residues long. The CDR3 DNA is TGCGCCGGCAGCTTGACAGGGAAGAATGAGCAATTCTTC. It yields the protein CAGSLTGKNEQFF.

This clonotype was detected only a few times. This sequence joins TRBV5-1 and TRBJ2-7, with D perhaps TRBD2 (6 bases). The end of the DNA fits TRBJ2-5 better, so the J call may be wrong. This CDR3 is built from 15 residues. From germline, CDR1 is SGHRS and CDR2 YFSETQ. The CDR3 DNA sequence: TGCGCCAGCAGCGCTTGGGCAGGGAGGCAAGAGACCCAGTACTTC. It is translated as CASSAWAGRQETQYF.

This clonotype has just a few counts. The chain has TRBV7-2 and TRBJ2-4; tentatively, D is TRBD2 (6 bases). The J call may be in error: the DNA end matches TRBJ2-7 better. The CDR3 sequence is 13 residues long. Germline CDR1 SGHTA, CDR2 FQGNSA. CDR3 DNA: TGTGCCAGCAGCTTGGGACTCACAAACGAGCAGTACTTC. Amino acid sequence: CASSLGLTNEQYF.

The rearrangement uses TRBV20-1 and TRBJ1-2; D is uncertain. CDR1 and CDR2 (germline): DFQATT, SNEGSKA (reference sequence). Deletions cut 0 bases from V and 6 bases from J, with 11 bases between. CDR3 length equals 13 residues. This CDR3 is CSARDRNGDGYTF. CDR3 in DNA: TGCAGTGCTAGAGATCGAAATGGGGATGGCTACACCTTC.

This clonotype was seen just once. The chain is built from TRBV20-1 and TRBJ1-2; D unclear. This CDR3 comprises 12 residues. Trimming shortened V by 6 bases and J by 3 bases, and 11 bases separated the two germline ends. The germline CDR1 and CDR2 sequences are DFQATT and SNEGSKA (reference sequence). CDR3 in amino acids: CSAQPIYYGYTF. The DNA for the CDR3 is TGCAGTGCGCAGCCAATTTACTATGGCTACACCTTC.

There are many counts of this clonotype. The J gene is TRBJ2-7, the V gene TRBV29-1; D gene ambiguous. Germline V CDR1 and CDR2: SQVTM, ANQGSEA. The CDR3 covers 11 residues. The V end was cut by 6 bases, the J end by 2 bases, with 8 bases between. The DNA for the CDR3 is TGCAGCGTCTCAAACGCCTACGAGCAGTACTTC. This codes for CSVSNAYEQYF.

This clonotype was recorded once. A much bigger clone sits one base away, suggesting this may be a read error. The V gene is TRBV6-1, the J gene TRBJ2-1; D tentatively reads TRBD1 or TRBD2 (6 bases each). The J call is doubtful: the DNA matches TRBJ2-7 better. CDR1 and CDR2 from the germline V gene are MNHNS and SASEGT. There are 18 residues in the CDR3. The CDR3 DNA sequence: TGTGCCAGCAGCTCTAGAAAGGGGGGCAGCAGCTCCTACAATGAGCAGTACTTC. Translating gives CASSSRKGGSSSYNEQYF.

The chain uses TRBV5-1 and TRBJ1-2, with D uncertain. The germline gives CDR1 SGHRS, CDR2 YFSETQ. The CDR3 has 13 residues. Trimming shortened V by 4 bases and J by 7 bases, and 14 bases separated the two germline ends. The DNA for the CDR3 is TGCGCCAGCAGCCCCCAGGAGGGAGCTGGCTACACCTTC. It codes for CASSPQEGAGYTF.

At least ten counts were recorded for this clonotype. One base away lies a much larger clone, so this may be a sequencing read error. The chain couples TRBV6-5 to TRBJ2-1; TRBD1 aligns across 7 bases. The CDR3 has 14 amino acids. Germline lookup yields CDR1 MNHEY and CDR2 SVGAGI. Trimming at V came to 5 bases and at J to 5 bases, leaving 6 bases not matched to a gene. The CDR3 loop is CASSVRGRHNEQFF. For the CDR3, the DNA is TGTGCCAGCAGTGTTAGGGGGCGCCACAATGAGCAGTTCTTC.

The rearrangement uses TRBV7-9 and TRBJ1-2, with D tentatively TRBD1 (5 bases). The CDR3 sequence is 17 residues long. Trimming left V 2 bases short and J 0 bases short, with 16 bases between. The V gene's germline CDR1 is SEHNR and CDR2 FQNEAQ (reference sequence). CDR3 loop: CASSLRQGVRANYGYTF. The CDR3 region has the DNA TGTGCCAGCAGCTTAAGGCAGGGTGTTCGAGCTAACTATGGCTACACCTTC.